This T cell receptor beta chain was recovered during a study of cytomegalovirus exposure and HLA in healthy donors. This CDR3 is built from 14 residues. Trimming pared 1 base from V and 2 bases from J, leaving 7 bases between. Germline CDR1 KGHSH, CDR2 LQKENI. About this clone: Its antigen is not identified.

Study findings and constraints: In an earlier analysis, productive rearrangement rates for most beta V segments clustered near 90% or 30%. There was a cluster of highly shared sequence variants that was likely a sequencing artifact. Several V segments, TRBV6-2 and TRBV6-3 among them, could not be told apart and were dropped. The availability of immune exposure information extended only to CMV serostatus.

With 60 Vbeta and 13 Jbeta primers, the PCR was carried out. Profiling relied on immunoSEQ multiplex PCR, and the TCRdb table lists in-frame clones only, not all of them. The sample holds about 160,000 clones; 80% are singletons and the top ten take 4% to 5%. Input material: PBMCs. The clonotype comes from a man aged 30 to 39 in good health and CMV-seronegative. This chain links TRBV18 with TRBJ2-3; the D is unclear. The CDR3 sequence: CASSPRAITDTQYF. In DNA form, the CDR3 reads TGTGCCAGCTCACCACGGGCCATCACAGATACGCAGTATTTT. Supplemented by reference TRBV18 and TRBJ2-3, the full variable domain reads NAGVMQNPRHLVRRRGQEARLRCSPMKGHSHVYWYRQLPEEGLKFMVYLQKENIIDESGMPKERFSAEFPKEGPSILRIQQVVRGDSAAYFCASSPRAITDTQYFGPGTRLTVL.